The 5 T cell receptor beta chains in this list originate from one sample, sequenced in a study of cytomegalovirus exposure and HLA in healthy donors. The PCR used 60 Vbeta and 13 Jbeta primers. Some clones are missing from TCRdb's copy, which holds only in-frame ones; the method was immunoSEQ multiplex PCR. The repertoire holds some 120,000 clones, about 8.5% seen once, with 5.5% in the top ten. Source material: PBMCs. The receptors were sampled from a man aged 40-49 years in good health and CMV-seronegative.

This rearrangement joins TRBV6-1 to TRBJ1-3; D possibly corresponds to TRBD1 (6 bases). Germline V gives CDR1 MNHNS, CDR2 SASEGT. The CDR3 has 16 amino acids. Trimming took off 2 bases at V and 5 bases at J, with 16 bases between the two ends. The CDR3 loop is CASSESQGQARNTIYF. In nucleotides, the CDR3 is TGTGCCAGCAGTGAAAGTCAGGGGCAAGCGAGAAACACCATATATTTT.

The chain joins TRBV29-1 to TRBJ1-2, with 7 bases matching TRBD1. The J segment lost 5 bases and the V segment lost 0 bases, leaving 12 bases of the junction unmatched. Germline V gene data show CDR1 as SQVTM and CDR2 as ANQGSEA. The CDR3 consists of 16 residues. CDR3 in DNA: TGCAGCGTTGAAGATATCGACAGGGAGGTTCTATATGGCTACACCTTC. This sequence encodes CSVEDIDREVLYGYTF. The variable domain in full, with the rest retrieved from reference TRBV29-1 and TRBJ1-2, is SAVISQKPSRDICQRGTSLTIQCQVDSQVTMMFWYRQQPGQSLTLIATANQGSEATYESGFVIDKFPISRPNLTFSTLTVSNMSPEDSSIYLCSVEDIDREVLYGYTFGSGTRLTVV.

The genes are TRBV4-2 and TRBJ2-3; D uncertain. V was pared by 0 bases and J by 6 bases, with 10 bases between. This CDR3 has 14 residues. The germline V gene has CDR1 LGHNA and CDR2 YNFKEQ. CDR3 sequence: CASSQDPPQDTQYF. CDR3 in DNA: TGTGCCAGCAGCCAAGATCCCCCCCAGGATACGCAGTATTTT.

This chain joins TRBV29-1 and TRBJ1-1; the D is unclear. The CDR3 runs 16 residues. The V gene lost 0 bases and the J gene lost 0 bases, with 14 bases spanning the gap. Germline V gives CDR1 SQVTM, CDR2 ANQGSEA. The CDR3 bases are TGCAGCGTTGAAGATCCCCCCAGTTACATGAACACTGAAGCTTTCTTT. Translating it yields CSVEDPPSYMNTEAFF.

This clone was counted a few times. V and J are TRBV6-1 and TRBJ1-1, with a tentative D call TRBD1 (6 bases). The CDR3 is 14 residues long. CDR1 is MNHNS and CDR2 is SASEGT in the germline V gene. The ends were cut back, 4 bases at V and 1 base at J, with 10 bases in the middle. The CDR3 DNA sequence: TGTGCCAGCAGTGTAGGGGGTCAGAACACTGAAGCTTTCTTT. Protein sequence: CASSVGGQNTEAFF.